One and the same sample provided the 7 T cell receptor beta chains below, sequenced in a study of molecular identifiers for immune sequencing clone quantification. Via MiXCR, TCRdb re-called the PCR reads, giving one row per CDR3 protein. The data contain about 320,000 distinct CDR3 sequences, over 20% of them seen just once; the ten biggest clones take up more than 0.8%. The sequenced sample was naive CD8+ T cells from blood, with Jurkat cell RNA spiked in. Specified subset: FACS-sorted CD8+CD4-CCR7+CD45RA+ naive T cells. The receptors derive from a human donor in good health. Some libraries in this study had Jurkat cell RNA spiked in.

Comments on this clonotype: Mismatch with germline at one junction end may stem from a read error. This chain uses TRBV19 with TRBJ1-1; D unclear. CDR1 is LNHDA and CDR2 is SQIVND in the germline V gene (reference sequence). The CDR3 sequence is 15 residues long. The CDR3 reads CASKPATVLHTEASF. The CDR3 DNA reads TGTGCCAGCAAGCCGGCGACCGTCCTACACACTGAAGCTTCCTTT.

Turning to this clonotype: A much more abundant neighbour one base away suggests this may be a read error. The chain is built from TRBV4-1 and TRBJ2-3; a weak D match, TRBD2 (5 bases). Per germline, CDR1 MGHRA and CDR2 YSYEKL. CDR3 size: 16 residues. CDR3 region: CASSQDSVGLTDMQYF. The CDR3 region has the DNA TGCGCCAGCAGCCAAGATAGCGTCGGCCTCACAGATATGCAGTATTTT.

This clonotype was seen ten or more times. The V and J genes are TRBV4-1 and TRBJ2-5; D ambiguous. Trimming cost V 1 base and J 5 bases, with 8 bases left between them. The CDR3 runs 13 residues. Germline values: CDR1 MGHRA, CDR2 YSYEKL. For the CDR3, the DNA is TGCGCCAGCAGCCAAGTGGGAAGGGAGACCCAGTACTTC. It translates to CASSQVGRETQYF.

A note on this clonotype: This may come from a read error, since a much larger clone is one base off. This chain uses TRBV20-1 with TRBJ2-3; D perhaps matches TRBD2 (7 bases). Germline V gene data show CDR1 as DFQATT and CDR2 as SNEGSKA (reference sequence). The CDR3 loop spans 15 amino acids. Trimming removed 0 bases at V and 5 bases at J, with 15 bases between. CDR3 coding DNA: TGCAGTGCTAGAGATGGGGGGGGGGCTGGAGATACGCAGTATTTT. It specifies CSARDGGGAGDTQYF.

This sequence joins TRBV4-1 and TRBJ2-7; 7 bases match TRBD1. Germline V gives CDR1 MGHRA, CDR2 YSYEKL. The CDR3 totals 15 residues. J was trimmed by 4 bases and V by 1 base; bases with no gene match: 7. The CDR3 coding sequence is TGCGCCAGCAGCCAAGGTGACAGGGCCACTTACGAGCAGTACTTC. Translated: CASSQGDRATYEQYF.

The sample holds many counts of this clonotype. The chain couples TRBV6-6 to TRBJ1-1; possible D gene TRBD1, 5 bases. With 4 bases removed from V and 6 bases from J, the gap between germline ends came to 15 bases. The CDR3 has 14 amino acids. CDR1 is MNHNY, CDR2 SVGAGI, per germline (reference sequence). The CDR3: CASSSVGTVAEAFF. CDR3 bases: TGTGCCAGCAGTTCCGTGGGGACGGTAGCTGAAGCTTTCTTT.

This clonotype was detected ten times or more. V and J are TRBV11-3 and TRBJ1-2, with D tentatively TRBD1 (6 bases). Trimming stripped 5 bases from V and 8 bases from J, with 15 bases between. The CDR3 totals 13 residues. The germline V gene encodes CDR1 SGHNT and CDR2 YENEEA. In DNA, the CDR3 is TGTGCCAGCAGCCTACAGGGAGGTCAAGGCTACACCTTC. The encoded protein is CASSLQGGQGYTF.